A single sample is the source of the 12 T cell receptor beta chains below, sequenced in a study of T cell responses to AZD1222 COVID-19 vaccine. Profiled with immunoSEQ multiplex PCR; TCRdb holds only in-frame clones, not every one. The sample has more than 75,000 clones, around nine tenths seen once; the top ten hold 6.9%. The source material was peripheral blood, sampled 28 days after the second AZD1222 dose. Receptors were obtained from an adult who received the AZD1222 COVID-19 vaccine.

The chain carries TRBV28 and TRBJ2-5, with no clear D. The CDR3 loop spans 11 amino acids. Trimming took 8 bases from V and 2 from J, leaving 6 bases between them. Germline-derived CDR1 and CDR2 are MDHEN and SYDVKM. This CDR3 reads CASSYQETQYF. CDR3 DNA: TGTGCCAGCTCATATCAAGAGACCCAGTACTTC.

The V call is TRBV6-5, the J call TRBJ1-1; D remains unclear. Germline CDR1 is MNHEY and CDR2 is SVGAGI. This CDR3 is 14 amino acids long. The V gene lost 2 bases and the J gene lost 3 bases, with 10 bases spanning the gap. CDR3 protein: CASSYDGEHTEAFF. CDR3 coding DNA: TGTGCCAGCAGTTACGACGGGGAGCACACTGAAGCTTTCTTT.

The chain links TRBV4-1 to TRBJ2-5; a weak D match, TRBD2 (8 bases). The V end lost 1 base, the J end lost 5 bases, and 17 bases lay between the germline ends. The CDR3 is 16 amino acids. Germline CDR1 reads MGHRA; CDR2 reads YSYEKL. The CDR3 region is CASSQATPGGGETQYF. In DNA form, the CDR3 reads TGCGCCAGCAGCCAAGCGACGCCGGGAGGGGGCGAGACCCAGTACTTC.

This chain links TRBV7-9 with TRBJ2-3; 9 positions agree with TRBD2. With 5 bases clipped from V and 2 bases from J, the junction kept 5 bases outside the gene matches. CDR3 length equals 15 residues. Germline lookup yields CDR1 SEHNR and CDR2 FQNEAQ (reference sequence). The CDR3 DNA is TGTGCCAGCAGCCAGCGACTAGCGGACACAGATACGCAGTATTTT. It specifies CASSQRLADTDTQYF.

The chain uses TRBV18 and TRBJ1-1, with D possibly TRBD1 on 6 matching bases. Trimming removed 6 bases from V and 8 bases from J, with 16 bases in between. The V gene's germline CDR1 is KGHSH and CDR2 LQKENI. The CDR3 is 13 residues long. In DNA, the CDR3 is TGTGCCAGCTCCCCAACGACAGGACAAGAAGCTTTCTTT. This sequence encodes CASSPTTGQEAFF.

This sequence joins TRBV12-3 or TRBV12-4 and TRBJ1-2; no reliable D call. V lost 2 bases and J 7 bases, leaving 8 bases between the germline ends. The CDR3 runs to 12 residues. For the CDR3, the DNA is TGTGCCAGCAGTTTAAGACCGAGTGGCTACACCTTC. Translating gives CASSLRPSGYTF.

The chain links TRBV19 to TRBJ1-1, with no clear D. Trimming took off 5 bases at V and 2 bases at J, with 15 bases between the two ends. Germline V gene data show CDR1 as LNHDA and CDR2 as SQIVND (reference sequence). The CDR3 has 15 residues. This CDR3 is CASSSDGVLNTEAFF. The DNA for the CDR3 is TGTGCCAGTAGTTCAGACGGGGTATTAAACACTGAAGCTTTCTTT.

As DNA, the CDR3 is TGCGCCAGCAGCCAAGTCCTGGCCGACACTGAAGCTTTCTTT. Translating gives CASSQVLADTEAFF. This chain uses TRBV4-1 with TRBJ1-1, with D unresolved. This CDR3 comprises 14 residues. CDR1 MGHRA and CDR2 YSYEKL come from the germline V gene. V lost 1 base to trimming and J lost 3 bases, with 9 bases between them.

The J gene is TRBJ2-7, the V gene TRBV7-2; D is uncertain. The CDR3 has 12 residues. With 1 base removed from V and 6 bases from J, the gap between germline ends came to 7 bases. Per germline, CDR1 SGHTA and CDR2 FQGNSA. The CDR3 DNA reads TGTGCCAGCAGCTTAGGGTGGGGCGAGCAGTACTTC. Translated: CASSLGWGEQYF.

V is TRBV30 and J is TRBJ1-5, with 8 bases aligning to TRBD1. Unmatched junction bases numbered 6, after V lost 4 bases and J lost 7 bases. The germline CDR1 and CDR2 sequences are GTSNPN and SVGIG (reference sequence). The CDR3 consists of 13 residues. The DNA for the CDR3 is TGTGCCTGGAACGACAGGGGAAAACAGCCCCAGCATTTT. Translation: CAWNDRGKQPQHF.

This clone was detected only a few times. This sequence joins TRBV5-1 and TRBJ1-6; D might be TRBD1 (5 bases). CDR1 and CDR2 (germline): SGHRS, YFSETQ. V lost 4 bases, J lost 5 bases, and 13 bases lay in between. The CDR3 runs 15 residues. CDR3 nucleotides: TGCGCCAGCAGCCGCGACTCGGGGGATAATTCACCCCTCCACTTT. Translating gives CASSRDSGDNSPLHF.

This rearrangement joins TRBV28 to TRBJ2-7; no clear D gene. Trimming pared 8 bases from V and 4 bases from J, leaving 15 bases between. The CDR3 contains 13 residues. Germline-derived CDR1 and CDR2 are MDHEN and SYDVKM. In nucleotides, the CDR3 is TGTGCCAGCTCGGCCGGAAGCGTTTACGAGCAGTACTTC. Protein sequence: CASSAGSVYEQYF. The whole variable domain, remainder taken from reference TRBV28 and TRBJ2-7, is DVKVTQSSRYLVKRTGEKVFLECVQDMDHENMFWYRQDPGLGLRLIYFSYDVKMKEKGDIPEGYSVSREKKERFSLILESASTNQTSMYLCASSAGSVYEQYFGPGTRLTVT.